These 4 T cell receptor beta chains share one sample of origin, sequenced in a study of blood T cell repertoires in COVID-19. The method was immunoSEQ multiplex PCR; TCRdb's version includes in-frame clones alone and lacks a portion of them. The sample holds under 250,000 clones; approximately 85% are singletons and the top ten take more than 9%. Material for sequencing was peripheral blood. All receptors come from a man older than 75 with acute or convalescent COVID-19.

The CDR3 is CATLTRQGINQPQHF. The CDR3 nucleotides read TGTGCCACCCTAACCCGACAGGGGATAAATCAGCCCCAGCATTTT. The rearrangement joins TRBV6-5 to TRBJ1-5, with 8 positions matching TRBD1. The CDR3 totals 15 residues. From germline, CDR1 is MNHEY and CDR2 SVGAGI. The V segment lost 10 bases and the J segment 4 bases; nucleotides outside the gene matches: 12.

CDR3 DNA: TGCGCCAGCGCACCCGGACAGGCCCTCTCCTACGAGCAGTACTTC. It translates to CASAPGQALSYEQYF. This chain connects TRBV4-1 to TRBJ2-7; the match to TRBD1 covers 7 bases. V shed 8 bases, J shed 0 bases, and the junction held 10 bases outside the gene matches. Germline CDR1 MGHRA, CDR2 YSYEKL. The CDR3 totals 15 residues.

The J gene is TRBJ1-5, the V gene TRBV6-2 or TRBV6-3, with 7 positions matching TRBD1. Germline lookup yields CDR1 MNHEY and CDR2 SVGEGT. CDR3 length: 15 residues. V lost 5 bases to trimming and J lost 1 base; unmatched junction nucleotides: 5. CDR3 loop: CASSDRERSNQPQHF. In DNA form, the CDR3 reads TGTGCCAGCAGTGACAGGGAAAGGAGCAATCAGCCCCAGCATTTT.

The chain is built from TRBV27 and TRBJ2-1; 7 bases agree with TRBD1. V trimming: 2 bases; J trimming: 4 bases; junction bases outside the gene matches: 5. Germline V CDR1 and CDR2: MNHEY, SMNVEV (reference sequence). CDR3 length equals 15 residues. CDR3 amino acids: CASSLPRDRYNEQFF. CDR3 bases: TGTGCCAGCAGTTTACCCCGGGACAGATACAATGAGCAGTTCTTC.